The 32 T cell receptor beta chains presented below share a single source sample, sequenced in a study of breast tumors, draining lymph nodes, adjacent tissues. Axillary draining lymph nodes of breast cancer patients supplied the node samples. MiXCR was run by TCRdb on the multiplex PCR reads, yielding one entry per CDR3 protein. The sample records approximately 89,000 distinct CDR3 sequences, about 27% being singletons. The specimen sequenced was axillary lymph node tissue. These receptors came from a female donor with breast cancer. Some clones in this sample may be carry-over from other donors' samples.

This clonotype was found many times. A much larger clone differs from this one at a single base, so this may be a read error. The chain combines TRBV20-1 with TRBJ1-2; D perhaps matches TRBD1 (6 bases). The length of the CDR3 is 15 residues. Germline lookup yields CDR1 DFQATT and CDR2 SNEGSKA (reference sequence). Trimming removed 6 bases at V and 8 bases at J, with 25 bases between. CDR3 sequence (DNA): TGCAGTGCGGAGGGGTTAAGGGGGGCGGCGACGGGCTACACCTTC. Its protein is CSAEGLRGAATGYTF.

This clonotype was counted at least ten times. V usage is TRBV28 and J usage is TRBJ2-7, with D perhaps matching TRBD1 (5 bases). This CDR3 is 15 amino acids long. Between the trimmed V and J ends, which lost 6 bases and 0 bases, there was a span of 15 bases. Germline CDR1 reads MDHEN; CDR2 reads SYDVKM. CDR3 DNA sequence: TGTGCCAGCAGCCCCAGGACAACGCTCTCCTACGAGCAGTACTTC. Amino acid sequence: CASSPRTTLSYEQYF.

In this sample, this clonotype turned up many times. The DNA for the CDR3 is TGCGCCAGCAGCCCCGGACAGGGAACTAACTATGGCTACACCTTC. Its translation: CASSPGQGTNYGYTF. The rearrangement uses TRBV4-1 and TRBJ1-2; 8 positions agree with TRBD1. This CDR3 is built from 15 residues. J gave up 0 bases and V 4 bases, and 4 bases lay outside the gene matches. Germline V gene sequence: CDR1 MGHRA, CDR2 YSYEKL.

Regarding this clonotype: This CDR3 fails to terminate in the conserved phenylalanine or tryptophan, so it likely reflects a read error. It is unclear where the CDR3 begins or ends on the DNA, so no DNA is shown, and the CDR3 is as TCRdb lists it. The chain is built from TRBV6-5 and TRBJ2-1; the table's D call, TRBD1, was not checked against the DNA. Germline loops: CDR1 MNHEY, CDR2 SVGAGI. Ends included, the CDR3 has 16 residues. This chain's CDR3 is CASRVPGQLSPLHFGN.

V and J are TRBV4-1 and TRBJ1-6, with 11 bases lining up with TRBD1. J gave up 10 bases and V 3 bases, and 11 bases lay outside the gene matches. This CDR3 comprises 17 residues. The germline gives CDR1 MGHRA, CDR2 YSYEKL. The CDR3 coding sequence is TGCGCCAGCAGCCAGAGGGGACAGGGGGGTTTTAAATCACCCCTCCACTTT. Its protein product is CASSQRGQGGFKSPLHF.

The chain carries TRBV12-3 or TRBV12-4 and TRBJ2-3; no firm D call. Trimming left V 3 bases short and J 5 bases short, with 6 bases between. The CDR3 covers 12 residues. The CDR3 DNA reads as TGTGCCAGCAGTTTTTCTAGAGATACGCAGTATTTT. Translated: CASSFSRDTQYF.

In regard to this clonotype: A much larger clone differs from this one at a single base, so this may be a read error. The J gene is TRBJ1-1, the V gene TRBV7-2; D is ambiguous. CDR3 length: 15 residues. Germline V gene lookup returns CDR1 SGHTA and CDR2 FQGNSA. DNA of the CDR3: TGTGCCAGCAGCTTAGTTTCCAGCTTGAACACTGAAGCTCTCTTT. Encoded protein: CASSLVSSLNTEALF.

This clonotype was seen only a few times. A much larger clone lies a single base off, so this may be a read error. The rearrangement links TRBV11-1 to TRBJ1-2; 8 bases agree with TRBD1. Germline CDR1 and CDR2: SGHAT and FQDESV (reference sequence). The CDR3 has 15 amino acids. CDR3 bases: TGTGCCGGCAGCTTCCAACAGGGGGTATCCTATGGCTACACCTTC. Translated, it gives CAGSFQQGVSYGYTF.

This clonotype has ten or more counts. Compared with germline, one end of the junction differs, possibly owing to a read error. This chain joins TRBV6-6 and TRBJ2-7; 12 positions match TRBD2. Germline V gene lookup returns CDR1 MNHNY and CDR2 SVGAGI (reference sequence). The CDR3 covers 20 residues. This CDR3 reads CASSHSNLAGGRKKGYEQYF. The CDR3, as DNA: TGTGCCAGCAGTCACTCGAATCTAGCGGGAGGGAGGAAGAAGGGCTACGAGCAGTACTTC.

This clonotype has a count of ten or more. This chain connects TRBV19 to TRBJ1-5; D is unresolved. Germline CDR1 LNHDA, CDR2 SQIVND (reference sequence). V was pared by 3 bases and J by 1 base, with 13 bases between. This CDR3 comprises 16 residues. In nucleotides, the CDR3 is TGTGCCAGTAGTATCCACAGTTCCTGGAGCAATCAGCCCCAGCATTTT. It yields the protein CASSIHSSWSNQPQHF.

This clonotype was counted many times. This chain uses TRBV20-1 with TRBJ2-1; 8 bases are a match to TRBD1. Germline values: CDR1 DFQATT, CDR2 SNEGSKA (reference sequence). CDR3 length equals 13 residues. With V trimmed by 6 bases and J by 6 bases, 7 bases remained unmatched. The CDR3 reads CSAPGQGGNEQFF. The CDR3 bases are TGCAGTGCCCCAGGACAGGGTGGCAATGAGCAGTTCTTC.

The chain carries TRBV19 and TRBJ1-1; D is unresolved. The CDR3 loop spans 14 amino acids. V lost 6 bases and J 0 bases, leaving 11 bases between the germline ends. CDR1 LNHDA and CDR2 SQIVND come from the germline V gene (reference sequence). In DNA form, the CDR3 reads TGTGCCAGTAGCCGCACAGAAATGAACACTGAAGCTTTCTTT. Translated: CASSRTEMNTEAFF.

This clonotype was counted at least ten times. This rearrangement joins TRBV15 to TRBJ2-7; TRBD2 aligns across 10 bases. J gave up 7 bases and V 0 bases, and 9 bases lay outside the gene matches. Per germline, CDR1 LNHNV and CDR2 YYDKDF (reference sequence). The CDR3 runs 16 residues. The CDR3 DNA sequence: TGTGCCACCAGCAGAGATTTACAGCGGGAGGGGAGGGAGCAGTACTTC. Its translation is CATSRDLQREGREQYF.

Worth noting for this clonotype: At one end the junction does not follow the germline gene, possibly because of a read error. DNA of the CDR3: TGCAGTGCTAGAGATGGGGTAGCCCCCTCCTACACTGAGCAGTTCTTC. Translating gives CSARDGVAPSYTEQFF. The rearrangement joins TRBV20-1 to TRBJ2-1; the D is unclear. The CDR3 consists of 16 residues. Germline values: CDR1 DFQATT, CDR2 SNEGSKA (reference sequence).

The chain links TRBV20-1 to TRBJ2-1; TRBD1 aligns across 10 bases. With V trimmed by 4 bases and J by 7 bases, 7 bases remained unmatched. The CDR3 is 14 amino acids. Germline V lookup: CDR1 DFQATT, CDR2 SNEGSKA (reference sequence). The CDR3 sequence is CSATPGTGANEQFF. The CDR3 DNA follows: TGCAGTGCTACCCCCGGGACAGGGGCGAATGAGCAGTTCTTC.

This clonotype was seen many times. The V and J genes are TRBV7-3 and TRBJ2-3, with D possibly matching TRBD1 (6 bases). V shed 4 bases and J shed 2 bases, with 16 bases lying between them. Germline CDR1 is SGHTA and CDR2 is FQGTGA. This CDR3 region has 16 residues. The CDR3 bases are TGTGCCAGCAGCTCAGGCCCAGGGGTGACCACAGATACGCAGTATTTT. Its translation: CASSSGPGVTTDTQYF.

This clonotype was seen only a few times. The V and J genes are TRBV5-8 and TRBJ2-2, with 7 bases lining up with TRBD1. The CDR3 runs 15 residues. Germline CDR1 and CDR2: SGHTS and YDEGEE. V trimming: 3 bases; J trimming: 5 bases; junction bases outside the gene matches: 7. CDR3 DNA: TGTGCCAGCAGCTCACAGGGGTCGTATACCGGGGAGCTGTTTTTT. Translation: CASSSQGSYTGELFF.

The CDR3 reads CSASPGLAGEETQYF. The CDR3 DNA sequence: TGCAGTGCTTCTCCGGGACTAGCGGGTGAAGAGACCCAGTACTTC. The chain combines TRBV20-1 with TRBJ2-5; the match to TRBD2 covers 12 bases. V shed 5 bases and J 3 bases; nucleotides not matched to a gene: 7. Germline assignment: CDR1 DFQATT and CDR2 SNEGSKA (reference sequence). The CDR3 is made up of 15 amino acids.

This clonotype occurred many times. The gene calls are TRBV13 and TRBJ2-7, with a possible D match to TRBD2 (6 bases). Per the germline V gene, CDR1 is PRHDT and CDR2 is FYEKMQ (reference sequence). The CDR3 spans 16 residues. Trimming stripped 5 bases from V and 1 base from J, with 18 bases between. The CDR3 loop reads CASSPTGVGRSYEQYF. The CDR3 DNA follows: TGTGCCAGCAGCCCGACGGGGGTTGGGAGATCCTACGAGCAGTACTTC.

To note about this clonotype: Without the conserved terminal phenylalanine or tryptophan, this CDR3 likely stems from a read error. The genes are TRBV24-1 and TRBJ1-2; tentatively, D is TRBD1 (6 bases). The CDR3 sequence is 13 residues long. Looked up from germline, CDR1 is KGHDR and CDR2 is SFDVKD. Trimming removed 7 bases at V and 0 bases at J, with 8 bases between. The CDR3 region has the DNA TGTGCCACCAGCGGGGGCGCTAACTATGGCTACACCCTC. Translation gives CATSGGANYGYTL.

This clonotype showed up many times. The chain links TRBV12-3 or TRBV12-4 to TRBJ2-2; 8 nucleotides match TRBD1. This CDR3 is built from 15 residues. With 5 bases clipped from V and 6 bases from J, the junction kept 8 bases outside the gene matches. The CDR3 is CASSPGTGRSGELFF. Here the CDR3 DNA reads TGTGCCAGCAGTCCCGGGACAGGTCGTTCCGGGGAGCTGTTTTTT.

This clonotype turned up a few times. The chain employs TRBV5-1 and TRBJ2-2, with 9 bases aligning to TRBD1. The CDR3 totals 16 residues. From germline, CDR1 is SGHRS and CDR2 YFSETQ. Germline trimming cut 4 bases from V and 2 bases from J; bases unmatched to any gene: 6. The CDR3 DNA is TGCGCCAGCAGCCACCGGGACAGGGTAAACACCGGGGAGCTGTTTTTT. Its protein product is CASSHRDRVNTGELFF.

This clonotype came up many times. This chain links TRBV19 with TRBJ2-2; 9 bases are a match to TRBD1. The length of the CDR3 is 15 residues. V trimming: 3 bases; J trimming: 6 bases; junction bases outside the gene matches: 5. The V gene's germline CDR1 is LNHDA and CDR2 SQIVND (reference sequence). CDR3 coding DNA: TGTGCCAGTAGTATCTTACAGGGGGCCGCCGGGGAGCTGTTTTTT. Residues: CASSILQGAAGELFF.

The table lists this clonotype with many counts. The rearrangement links TRBV7-9 to TRBJ1-3; the match to TRBD1 covers 11 bases. CDR1 and CDR2 (germline): SEHNR, FQNEAQ (reference sequence). There are 14 residues in the CDR3. V gave up 5 bases and J gave up 7 bases; unmatched junction bases: 4. For the CDR3, the DNA is TGTGCCAGCAGCGGGACAGGGGGACCTAACACCATATATTTT. Protein product: CASSGTGGPNTIYF. The variable domain in full, with the rest retrieved from reference TRBV7-9 and TRBJ1-3, is DTGVSQNPRHKITKRGQNVTFRCDPISEHNRLYWYRQTLGQGPEFLTYFQNEAQLEKSRLLSDRFSAERPKGSFSTLEIQRTEQGDSAMYLCASSGTGGPNTIYFGEGSWLTVV.

Concerning this clonotype: A much larger clone differs by one base, so this may be a read error. The conserved phenylalanine or tryptophan normally closing the CDR3 is absent here, so this likely arose from a read error. No DNA is shown, since the ends of the CDR3 on it are uncertain; the CDR3 is the one TCRdb lists. This chain uses TRBV20-1 with TRBJ2-5. CDR1 and CDR2 (germline): DFQATT, SNEGSKA (reference sequence). The CDR3 length is 11 residues, termini included. CDR3: CSARVQETQSS.

The table lists this clonotype with many counts. The rearrangement uses TRBV7-2 and TRBJ1-3, with TRBD1 as a possible D gene (5 bases). Trimming took off 4 bases at V and 4 bases at J, with 14 bases between the two ends. The CDR3 contains 15 residues. The germline CDR1 and CDR2 sequences are SGHTA and FQGNSA. The CDR3 sequence: CASSSGGETGNTIYF. The CDR3 DNA reads as TGTGCCAGCAGCTCCGGGGGAGAAACCGGAAACACCATATATTTT.

This clonotype appeared many times. CDR3 sequence (DNA): TGTGCCAGCGGGGACTTAAGCACAGATACGCAGTATTTT. This encodes CASGDLSTDTQYF. This chain joins TRBV9 and TRBJ2-3; tentatively, D is TRBD2 (6 bases). The CDR3 loop spans 13 amino acids. The ends were cut back, 7 bases at V and 0 bases at J, with 9 bases in the middle. The germline V gene encodes CDR1 SGDLS and CDR2 YYNGEE.

This clonotype has a count of ten or more. The chain joins TRBV20-1 to TRBJ2-5; 9 bases match TRBD1. This CDR3 region has 17 residues. V shed 0 bases and J 7 bases; nucleotides not matched to a gene: 15. CDR1 is DFQATT and CDR2 is SNEGSKA in the germline V gene (reference sequence). CDR3 sequence (DNA): TGCAGTGCTAGAGACCCCCTCCGGGACAGGGAAATAGGGACCCAGTACTTC. Protein: CSARDPLRDREIGTQYF.

For this clonotype: A much larger clone differs from this one at a single base, so this may be a read error. This chain connects TRBV28 to TRBJ1-3, with D unclear. V lost 8 bases and J 6 bases, leaving 14 bases between the germline ends. This CDR3 has 13 residues. The germline CDR1 and CDR2 sequences are MDHEN and SYDVKM. The CDR3 DNA reads TGTGCCAGCGAATTGAGGGATTCAAACACCATATATTTT. Amino acids: CASELRDSNTIYF. Looking up the rest from reference TRBV28 and TRBJ1-3 gives the full variable domain: DVKVTQSSRYLVKRTGEKVFLECVQDMDHENMFWYRQDPGLGLRLIYFSYDVKMKEKGDIPEGYSVSREKKERFSLILESASTNQTSMYLCASELRDSNTIYFGEGSWLTVV.

On this clonotype: It is unclear where the CDR3 begins or ends on the DNA, so no DNA is shown, and the CDR3 is as TCRdb lists it. This sequence joins TRBV7-2 and TRBJ2-2; no DNA check was done on the table's D call, TRBD2. The CDR3 totals 20 residues, both ends included. Germline V gene data show CDR1 as SGHTA and CDR2 as FQGNSA. The CDR3 sequence: CASSRRASGGGEQYFGELFF.

The sample holds many counts of this clonotype. The J gene is TRBJ2-1, the V gene TRBV5-4; no definite D call. The CDR3 consists of 14 residues. Germline CDR1 is SGHNT and CDR2 is YYREEE (reference sequence). The ends were cut back, 4 bases at V and 3 bases at J, with 11 bases in the middle. CDR3 region: CASSTLGFYNEQFF. The CDR3 DNA is TGTGCCAGCAGCACTTTGGGGTTCTACAATGAGCAGTTCTTC.

This clonotype was counted at least ten times. The chain carries TRBV6-2 or TRBV6-3 and TRBJ1-4, with a possible D match to TRBD1 (5 bases). CDR3 size: 14 residues. V dropped 6 bases and J dropped 8 bases, with 16 bases sitting between them. Germline V gene sequence: CDR1 MNHEY, CDR2 SVGEGT. CDR3 loop: CASRPRGAGEKLFF. In nucleotides, the CDR3 is TGTGCCAGCAGGCCACGGGGAGCAGGGGAAAAACTGTTTTTT.